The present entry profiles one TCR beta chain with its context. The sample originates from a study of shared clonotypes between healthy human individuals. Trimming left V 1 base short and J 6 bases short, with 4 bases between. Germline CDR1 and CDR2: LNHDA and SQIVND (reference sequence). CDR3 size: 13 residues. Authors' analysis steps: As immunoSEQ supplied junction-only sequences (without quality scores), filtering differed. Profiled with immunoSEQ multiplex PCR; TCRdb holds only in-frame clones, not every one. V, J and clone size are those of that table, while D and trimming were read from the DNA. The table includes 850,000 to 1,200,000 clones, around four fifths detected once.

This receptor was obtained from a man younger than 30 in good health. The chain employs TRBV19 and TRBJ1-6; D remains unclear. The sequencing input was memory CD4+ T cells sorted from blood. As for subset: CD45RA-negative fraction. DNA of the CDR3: TGTGCCAGTAGTATAGCTGCTAATTCACCCCTCCACTTT. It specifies CASSIAANSPLHF.